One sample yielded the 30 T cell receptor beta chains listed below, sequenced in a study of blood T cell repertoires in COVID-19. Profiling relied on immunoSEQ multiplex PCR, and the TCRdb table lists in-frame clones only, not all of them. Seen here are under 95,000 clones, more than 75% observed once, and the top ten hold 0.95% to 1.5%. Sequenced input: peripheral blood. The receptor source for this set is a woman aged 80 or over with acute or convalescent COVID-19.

This CDR3 is CASSLQGNSGNTIYF. The CDR3 nucleotides read TGCGCCAGCAGCTTACAGGGTAACTCTGGAAACACCATATATTTT. V usage is TRBV5-1 and J usage is TRBJ1-3; D might be TRBD1 (6 bases). Germline V gene lookup returns CDR1 SGHRS and CDR2 YFSETQ. This CDR3 contains 15 residues. Trimming shortened V by 2 bases and J by 0 bases, and 9 bases separated the two germline ends.

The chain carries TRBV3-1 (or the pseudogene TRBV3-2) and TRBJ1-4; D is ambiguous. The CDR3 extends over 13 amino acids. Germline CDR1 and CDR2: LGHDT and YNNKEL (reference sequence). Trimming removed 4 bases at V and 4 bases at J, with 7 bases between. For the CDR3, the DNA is TGTGCCAGCAGCCTCCCGGGTAATGAAAAACTGTTTTTT. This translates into CASSLPGNEKLFF.

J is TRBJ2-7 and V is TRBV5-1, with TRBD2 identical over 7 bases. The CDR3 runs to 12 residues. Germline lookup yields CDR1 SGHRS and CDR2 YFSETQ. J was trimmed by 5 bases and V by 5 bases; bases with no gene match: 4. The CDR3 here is CASRIGGDEQYF. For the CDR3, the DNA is TGCGCCAGCAGGATTGGGGGGGACGAGCAGTACTTC. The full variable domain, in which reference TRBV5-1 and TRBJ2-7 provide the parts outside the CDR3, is KAGVTQTPRYLIKTRGQQVTLSCSPISGHRSVSWYQQTPGQGLQFLFEYFSETQRNKGNFPGRFSGRQFSNSRSEMNVSTLELGDSALYLCASRIGGDEQYFGPGTRLTVT.

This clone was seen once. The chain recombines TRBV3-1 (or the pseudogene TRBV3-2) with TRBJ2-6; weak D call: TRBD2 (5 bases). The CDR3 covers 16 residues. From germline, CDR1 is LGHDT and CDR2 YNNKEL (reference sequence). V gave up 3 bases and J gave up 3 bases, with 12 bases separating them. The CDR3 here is CASSHVRGGGANVLTF. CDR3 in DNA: TGTGCCAGCAGCCATGTTCGGGGTGGTGGGGCCAACGTCCTGACTTTC.

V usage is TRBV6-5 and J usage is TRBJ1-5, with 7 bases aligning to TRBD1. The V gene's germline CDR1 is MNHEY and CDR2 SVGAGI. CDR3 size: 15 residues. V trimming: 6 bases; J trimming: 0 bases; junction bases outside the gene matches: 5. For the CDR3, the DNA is TGTGCCAGCAGACTCGACAGGGTTAGCAATCAGCCCCAGCATTTT. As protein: CASRLDRVSNQPQHF.

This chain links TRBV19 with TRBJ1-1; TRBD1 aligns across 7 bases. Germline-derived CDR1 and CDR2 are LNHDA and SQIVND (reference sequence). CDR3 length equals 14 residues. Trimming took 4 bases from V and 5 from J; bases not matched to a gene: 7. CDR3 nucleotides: TGTGCCAGTAGTAGGGGACAGCTAGTTACTGAAGCTTTCTTT. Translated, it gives CASSRGQLVTEAFF.

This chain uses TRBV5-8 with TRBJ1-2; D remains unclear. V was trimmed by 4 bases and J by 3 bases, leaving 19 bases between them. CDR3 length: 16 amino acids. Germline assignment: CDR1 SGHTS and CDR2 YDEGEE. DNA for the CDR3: TGTGCCAGCAGCCCCCGGGAAGGAGGATTTGACTATGGCTACACCTTC. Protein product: CASSPREGGFDYGYTF.

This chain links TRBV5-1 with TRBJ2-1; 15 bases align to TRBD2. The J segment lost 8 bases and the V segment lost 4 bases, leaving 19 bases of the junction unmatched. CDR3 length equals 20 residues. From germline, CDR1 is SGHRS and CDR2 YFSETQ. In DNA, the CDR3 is TGCGCCAGCAGCAGCCTGCCCATCGGACTAGCGGGGGGGCAAAGTGATGAGCAGTTCTTC. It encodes CASSSLPIGLAGGQSDEQFF.

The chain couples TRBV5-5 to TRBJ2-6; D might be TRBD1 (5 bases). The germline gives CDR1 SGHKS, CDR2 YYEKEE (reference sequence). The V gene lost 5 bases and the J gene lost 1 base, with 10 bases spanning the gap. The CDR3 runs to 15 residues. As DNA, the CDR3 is TGTGCCAGCAGGGCAGGGATTTCTGGGGCCAACGTCCTGACTTTC. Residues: CASRAGISGANVLTF.

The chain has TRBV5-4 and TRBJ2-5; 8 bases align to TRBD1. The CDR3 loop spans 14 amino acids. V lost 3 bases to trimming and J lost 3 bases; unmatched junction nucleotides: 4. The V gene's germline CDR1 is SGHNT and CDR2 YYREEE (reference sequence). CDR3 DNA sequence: TGTGCCAGCAGCTCGGACAGGGTGGAAGAGACCCAGTACTTC. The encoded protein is CASSSDRVEETQYF.

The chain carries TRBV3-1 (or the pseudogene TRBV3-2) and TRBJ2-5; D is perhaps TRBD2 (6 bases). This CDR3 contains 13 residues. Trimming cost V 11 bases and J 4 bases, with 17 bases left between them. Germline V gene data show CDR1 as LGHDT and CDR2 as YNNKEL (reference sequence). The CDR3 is CASGWGEAETQYF. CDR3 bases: TGTGCCTCCGGGTGGGGGGAAGCAGAGACCCAGTACTTC.

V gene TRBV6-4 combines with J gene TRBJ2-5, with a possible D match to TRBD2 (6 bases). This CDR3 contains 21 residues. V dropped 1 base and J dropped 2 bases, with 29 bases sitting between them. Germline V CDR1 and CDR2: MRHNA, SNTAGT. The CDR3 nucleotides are TGTGCCAGCAGTGACTACCCCCTTTGGCTAGCGAGGCCCCCTCCGCAAGAGACCCAGTACTTC. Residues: CASSDYPLWLARPPPQETQYF.

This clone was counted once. CDR3 DNA sequence: TGTGCCAGCAACCAGGGTAATTCATACGAGCAGTACTTC. Translating gives CASNQGNSYEQYF. This chain uses TRBV6-5 with TRBJ2-7; D is possibly TRBD1 (5 bases). Trimming removed 7 bases at V and 4 bases at J, with 14 bases between. The CDR3 has 13 residues. Germline V gene sequence: CDR1 MNHEY, CDR2 SVGAGI.

In DNA, the CDR3 is TGCGCCAGCAGCAGGGGACAGGGAGGCTACACCTTC. Protein sequence: CASSRGQGGYTF. This sequence joins TRBV5-1 and TRBJ1-2; the match to TRBD1 covers 9 bases. CDR1 and CDR2 from the germline V gene are SGHRS and YFSETQ. V trimming: 4 bases; J trimming: 8 bases; junction bases outside the gene matches: 3. This CDR3 is built from 12 residues.

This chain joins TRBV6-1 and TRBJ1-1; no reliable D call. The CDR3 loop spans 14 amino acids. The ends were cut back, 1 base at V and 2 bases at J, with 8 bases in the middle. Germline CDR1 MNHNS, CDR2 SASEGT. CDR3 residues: CASSEVRGNTEAFF. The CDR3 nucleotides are TGTGCCAGCAGTGAAGTTCGGGGAAACACTGAAGCTTTCTTT.

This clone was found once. DNA of the CDR3: TGTGCCAGCAGCCAAGGGGGGGTCGGTGGCTACACCTTC. This translates into CASSQGGVGGYTF. This rearrangement joins TRBV3-1 (or the pseudogene TRBV3-2) to TRBJ1-2; TRBD1 is a possible D gene (5 bases). The CDR3 spans 13 residues. CDR1 LGHDT and CDR2 YNNKEL come from the germline V gene (reference sequence). V lost 1 base, J lost 7 bases, and 10 bases lay in between.

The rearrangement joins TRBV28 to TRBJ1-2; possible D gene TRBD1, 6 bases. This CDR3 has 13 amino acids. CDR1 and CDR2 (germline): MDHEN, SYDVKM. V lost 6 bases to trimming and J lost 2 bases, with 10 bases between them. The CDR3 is CASSLGQNYGYTF. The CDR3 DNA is TGTGCCAGCAGCCTAGGACAGAACTATGGCTACACCTTC.

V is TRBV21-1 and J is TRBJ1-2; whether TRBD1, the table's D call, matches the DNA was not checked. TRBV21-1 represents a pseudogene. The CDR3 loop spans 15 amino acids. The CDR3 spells CASSPRRQGGYGYTF. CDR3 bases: TGTGCCAGCAGTCCACGGCGACAGGGAGGCTATGGCTACACCTTC.

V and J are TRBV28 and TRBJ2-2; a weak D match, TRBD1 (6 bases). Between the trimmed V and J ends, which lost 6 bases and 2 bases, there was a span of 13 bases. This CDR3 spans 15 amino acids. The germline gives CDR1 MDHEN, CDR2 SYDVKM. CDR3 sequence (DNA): TGTGCCAGCAGCACCGGACAGCTTAACACCGGGGAGCTGTTTTTT. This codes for CASSTGQLNTGELFF.

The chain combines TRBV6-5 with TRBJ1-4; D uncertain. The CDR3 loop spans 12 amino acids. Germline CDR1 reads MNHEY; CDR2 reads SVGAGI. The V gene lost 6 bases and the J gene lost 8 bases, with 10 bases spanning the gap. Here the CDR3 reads CASRRAGEKLFF. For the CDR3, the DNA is TGTGCCAGCAGGAGGGCGGGGGAAAAACTGTTTTTT.

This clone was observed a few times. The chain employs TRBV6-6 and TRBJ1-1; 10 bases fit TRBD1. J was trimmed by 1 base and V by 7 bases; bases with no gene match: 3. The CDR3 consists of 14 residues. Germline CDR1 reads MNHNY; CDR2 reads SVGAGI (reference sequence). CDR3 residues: CASIDRGQNTEAFF. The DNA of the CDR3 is TGTGCCAGCATTGACAGGGGGCAGAACACTGAAGCTTTCTTT.

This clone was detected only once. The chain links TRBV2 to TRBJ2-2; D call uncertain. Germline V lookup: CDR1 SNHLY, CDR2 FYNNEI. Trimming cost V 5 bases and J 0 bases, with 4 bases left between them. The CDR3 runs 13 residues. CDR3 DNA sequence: TGTGCCAGCAGTCCTGCGAACACCGGGGAGCTGTTTTTT. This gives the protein CASSPANTGELFF.

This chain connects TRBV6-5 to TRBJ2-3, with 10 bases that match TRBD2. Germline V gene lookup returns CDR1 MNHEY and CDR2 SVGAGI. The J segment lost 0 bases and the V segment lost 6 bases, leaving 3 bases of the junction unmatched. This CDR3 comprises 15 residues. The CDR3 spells CASSQRGGSTDTQYF. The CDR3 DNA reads TGTGCCAGCAGCCAGCGGGGGGGAAGCACAGATACGCAGTATTTT.

CDR3 DNA sequence: TGTGCCAGCAGCTTAGCCTACCAAGAGACCCAGTACTTC. Its translation is CASSLAYQETQYF. The chain employs TRBV11-2 and TRBJ2-5; D is unresolved. Per germline, CDR1 SGHAT and CDR2 FQNNGV. The CDR3 is made up of 13 amino acids. Trimming cost V 1 base and J 0 bases, with 3 bases left between them.

The DNA for the CDR3 is TGTGCCAGTAGTACAACCGCGGGACAGGGAAAGTGGGGGCCAGATACGCAGTATTTT. The encoded protein is CASSTTAGQGKWGPDTQYF. This chain connects TRBV19 to TRBJ2-3, with TRBD1 matching over 9 bases. The CDR3 contains 19 residues. Trimming at V came to 4 bases and at J to 4 bases, leaving 18 bases not matched to a gene. CDR1 LNHDA and CDR2 SQIVND come from the germline V gene (reference sequence).

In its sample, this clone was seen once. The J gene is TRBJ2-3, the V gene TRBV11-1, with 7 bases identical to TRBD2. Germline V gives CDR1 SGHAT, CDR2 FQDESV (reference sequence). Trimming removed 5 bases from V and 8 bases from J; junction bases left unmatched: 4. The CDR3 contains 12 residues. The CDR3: CASSGRAVTQYF. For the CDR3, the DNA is TGTGCCAGCAGCGGGAGGGCCGTTACGCAGTATTTT.

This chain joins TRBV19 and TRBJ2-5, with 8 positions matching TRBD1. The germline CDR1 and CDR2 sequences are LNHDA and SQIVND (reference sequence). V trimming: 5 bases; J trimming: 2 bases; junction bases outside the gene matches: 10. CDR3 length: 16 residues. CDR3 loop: CASSLPTGGTQETQYF. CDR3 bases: TGTGCCAGTAGTCTCCCCACAGGGGGGACACAAGAGACCCAGTACTTC.

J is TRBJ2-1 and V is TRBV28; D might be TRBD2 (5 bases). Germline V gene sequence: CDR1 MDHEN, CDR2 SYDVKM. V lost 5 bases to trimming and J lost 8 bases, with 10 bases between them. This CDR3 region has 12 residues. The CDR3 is CASSTGGHEQFF. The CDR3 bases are TGTGCCAGCAGTACCGGAGGCCATGAGCAGTTCTTC.

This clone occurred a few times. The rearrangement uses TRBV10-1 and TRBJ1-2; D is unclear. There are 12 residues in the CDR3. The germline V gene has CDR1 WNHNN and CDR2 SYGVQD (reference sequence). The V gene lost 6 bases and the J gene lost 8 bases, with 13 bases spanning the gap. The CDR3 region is CASRGEGWGYTF. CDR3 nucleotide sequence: TGCGCCAGCAGAGGAGAAGGATGGGGCTACACCTTC.

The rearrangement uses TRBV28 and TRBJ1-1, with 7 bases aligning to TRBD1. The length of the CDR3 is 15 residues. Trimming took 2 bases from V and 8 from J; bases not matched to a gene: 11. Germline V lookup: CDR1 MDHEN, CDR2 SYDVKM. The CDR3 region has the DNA TGTGCCAGCAGTTTAAGGGACAGCCCCAGCCGGGAAGCTTTCTTT. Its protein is CASSLRDSPSREAFF. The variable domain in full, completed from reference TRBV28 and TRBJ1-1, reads DVKVTQSSRYLVKRTGEKVFLECVQDMDHENMFWYRQDPGLGLRLIYFSYDVKMKEKGDIPEGYSVSREKKERFSLILESASTNQTSMYLCASSLRDSPSREAFFGQGTRLTVV.